Here is one T cell receptor (beta chain) with its context. Per the original data handling: The assay estimated nucleated cells by amplifying reference gene primers. Produced via immunoSEQ multiplex PCR; TCRdb's table is partial and in-frame only. V and J calls plus clone size are reproduced from that table; the DNA served to infer D and trimming. In the table there are 25,000 to 30,000 clones, roughly 80% of which are singletons. Germline assignment: CDR1 WNHNN and CDR2 SYGVQD (reference sequence). The CDR3 runs 13 residues. Between the trimmed V and J ends, which lost 5 bases and 4 bases, there was a span of 11 bases. The record originates from a study of blood T cell repertoires in COVID-19. Across the study: Both acute and convalescent COVID-19 samples were obtained from the United States, Italy and Spain. T cells, B-cell-depleted T cells, or PBMCs supplied cDNA or gDNA.

The sequence derives from a woman aged 55-70 years with acute or convalescent COVID-19. Material for sequencing was peripheral blood. V gene TRBV10-1 combines with J gene TRBJ1-2; maybe TRBD1 (5 bases). In nucleotides, the CDR3 is TGCGCCAGCAGTAACCAGGGAAGCTATGGCTACACCTTC. Encoded protein: CASSNQGSYGYTF.